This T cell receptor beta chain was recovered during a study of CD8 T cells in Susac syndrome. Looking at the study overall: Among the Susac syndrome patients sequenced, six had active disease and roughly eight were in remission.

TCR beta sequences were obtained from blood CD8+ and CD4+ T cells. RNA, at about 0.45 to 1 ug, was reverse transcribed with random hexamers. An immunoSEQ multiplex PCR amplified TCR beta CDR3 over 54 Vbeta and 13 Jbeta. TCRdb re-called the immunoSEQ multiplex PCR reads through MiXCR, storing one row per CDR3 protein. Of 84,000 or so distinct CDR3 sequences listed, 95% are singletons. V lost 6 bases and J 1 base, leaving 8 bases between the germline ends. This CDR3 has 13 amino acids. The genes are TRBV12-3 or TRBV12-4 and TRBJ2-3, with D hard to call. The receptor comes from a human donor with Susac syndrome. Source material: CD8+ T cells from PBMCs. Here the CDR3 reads CASSLTRTDTQYF. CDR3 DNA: TGTGCCAGCAGCCTCACCCGCACAGATACGCAGTATTTT.